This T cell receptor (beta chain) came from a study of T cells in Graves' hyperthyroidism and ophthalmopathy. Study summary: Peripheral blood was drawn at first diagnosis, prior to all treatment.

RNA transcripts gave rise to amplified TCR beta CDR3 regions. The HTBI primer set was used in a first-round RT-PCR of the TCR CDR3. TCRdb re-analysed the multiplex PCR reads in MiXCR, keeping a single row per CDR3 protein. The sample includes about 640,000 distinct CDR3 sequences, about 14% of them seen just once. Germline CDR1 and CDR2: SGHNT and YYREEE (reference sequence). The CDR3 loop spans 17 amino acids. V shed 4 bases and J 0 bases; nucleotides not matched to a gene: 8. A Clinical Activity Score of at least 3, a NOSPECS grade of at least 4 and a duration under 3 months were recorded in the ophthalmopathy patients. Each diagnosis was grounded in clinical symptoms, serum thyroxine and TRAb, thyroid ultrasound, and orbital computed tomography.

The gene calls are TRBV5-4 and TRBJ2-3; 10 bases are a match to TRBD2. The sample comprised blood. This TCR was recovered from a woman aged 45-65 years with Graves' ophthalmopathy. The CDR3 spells CASSQNPTSGSTDTQYF. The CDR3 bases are TGTGCCAGCAGCCAAAACCCGACTAGCGGGAGCACAGATACGCAGTATTTT.